The T cell receptor beta chain under discussion was sequenced for a study of identical twins. With 2 bases clipped from V and 3 bases from J, the junction kept 4 bases outside the gene matches. This CDR3 is 14 amino acids long. Germline values: CDR1 SGHAT, CDR2 FQNNGV. With template switching, a universal primer site was added, and the cDNA carried unique molecular identifiers. TCRdb redid the calling of the 5' RACE reads with MiXCR, one entry per CDR3 protein. The table has about 690,000 distinct CDR3 sequences, around 6% seen once. Findings and limits, study-wide: Fewer insertions marked abundant cord blood beta clonotypes; young adult naive trended weakly, memory not at all. Weaker excess sharing between twins was seen in beta out-of-frame sequences.

This clonotype was detected only a few times. Its antigen is unknown. Sequencing was carried out using naive T cells sorted from blood. The chain links TRBV11-2 to TRBJ2-7; 7 bases map to TRBD2. The clonotype comes from a man aged 18 to 30 in good health. CDR3 residues: CASSLLREYYEQYV. The CDR3 bases are TGTGCCAGCAGCTTATTGCGGGAGTACTACGAGCAGTACGTC.